This entry is about one T cell receptor beta chain. The library protocol tagged individual cDNA molecules with unique molecular identifiers. MiXCR, applied by TCRdb to the 5' RACE reads, yields one record per CDR3 protein. The sample has around 63,000 distinct CDR3 sequences, 10% to 15% seen once. The data stem from a study of early T cells in non-severe SARS-CoV-2 infection. CDR3 size: 15 residues. Germline CDR1 is SNHLY and CDR2 is FYNNEI. The ends lost 1 base at V and 4 bases at J; junction bases unmatched: 6. The sequence derives from an adult who was a healthcare worker with PCR-confirmed SARS-CoV-2 infection or an uninfected control (not recorded which). Sequenced input: whole blood. This chain connects TRBV2 to TRBJ1-2, with 7 nucleotides matching TRBD1. The CDR3 loop is CASSEVQGVGYGYTF. CDR3 nucleotide sequence: TGTGCCAGCAGTGAAGTCCAGGGGGTCGGCTATGGCTACACCTTC.